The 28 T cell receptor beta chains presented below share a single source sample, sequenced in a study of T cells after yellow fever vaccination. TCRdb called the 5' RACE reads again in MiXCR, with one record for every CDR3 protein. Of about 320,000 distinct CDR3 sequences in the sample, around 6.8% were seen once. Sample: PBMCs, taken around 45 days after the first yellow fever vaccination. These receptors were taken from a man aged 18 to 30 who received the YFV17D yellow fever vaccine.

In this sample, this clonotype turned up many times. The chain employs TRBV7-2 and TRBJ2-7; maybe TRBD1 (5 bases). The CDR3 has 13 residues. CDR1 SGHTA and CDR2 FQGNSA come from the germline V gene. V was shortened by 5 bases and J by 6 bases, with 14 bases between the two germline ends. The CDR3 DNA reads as TGTGCCAGCAGCCAAACCCAGGACACCGAGCAGTACGTC. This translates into CASSQTQDTEQYV.

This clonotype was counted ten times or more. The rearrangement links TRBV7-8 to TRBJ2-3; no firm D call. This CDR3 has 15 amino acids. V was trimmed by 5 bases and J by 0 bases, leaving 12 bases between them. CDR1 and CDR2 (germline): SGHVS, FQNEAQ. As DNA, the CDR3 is TGTGCCAGCAGCGGGGAAGACACTAGCACAGATACGCAGTATTTT. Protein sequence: CASSGEDTSTDTQYF.

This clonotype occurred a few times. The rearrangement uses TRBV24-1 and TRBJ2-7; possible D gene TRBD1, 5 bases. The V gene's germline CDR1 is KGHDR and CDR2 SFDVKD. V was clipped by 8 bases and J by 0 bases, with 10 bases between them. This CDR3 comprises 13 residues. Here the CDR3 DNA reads TGTGCCACCAACCGACAGAGCTCCTACGAGCAGTACGTC. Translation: CATNRQSSYEQYV.

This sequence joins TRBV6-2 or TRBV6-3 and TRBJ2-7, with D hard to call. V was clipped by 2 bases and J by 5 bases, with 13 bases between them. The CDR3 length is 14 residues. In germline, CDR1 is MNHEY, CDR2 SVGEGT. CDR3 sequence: CASSYEGPRNEQYF. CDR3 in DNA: TGTGCCAGCAGTTACGAAGGACCACGAAACGAGCAGTACTTC.

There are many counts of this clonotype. The CDR3 nucleotides are TGTGCCAGCGCGCGTGGCGGGCCAACCTACGAGCAGTACTTC. Protein: CASARGGPTYEQYF. The V and J genes are TRBV7-2 and TRBJ2-7; possibly TRBD2 for D (5 bases). Trimming pared 8 bases from V and 2 bases from J, leaving 16 bases between. The CDR3 loop spans 14 amino acids. Germline CDR1 reads SGHTA; CDR2 reads FQGNSA. The full variable domain, in which reference TRBV7-2 and TRBJ2-7 provide the parts outside the CDR3, is GAGVSQSPSNKVTEKGKDVELRCDPISGHTALYWYRQSLGQGLEFLIYFQGNSAPDKSGLPSDRFSAERTGGSVSTLTIQRTQQEDSAVYLCASARGGPTYEQYFGPGTRLTVT.

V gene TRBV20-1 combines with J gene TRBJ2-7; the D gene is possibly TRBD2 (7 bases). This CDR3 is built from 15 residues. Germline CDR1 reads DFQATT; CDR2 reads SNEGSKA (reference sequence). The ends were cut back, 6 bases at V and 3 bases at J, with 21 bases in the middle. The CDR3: CSAQRGGRGNYEQYF. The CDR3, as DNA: TGCAGTGCCCAGAGGGGGGGCAGGGGAAACTACGAGCAGTACTTC.

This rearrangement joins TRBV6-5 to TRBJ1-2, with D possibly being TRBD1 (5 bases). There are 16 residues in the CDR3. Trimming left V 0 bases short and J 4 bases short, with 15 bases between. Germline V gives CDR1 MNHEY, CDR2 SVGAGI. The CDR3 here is CASSYSLRPGGYGYTF. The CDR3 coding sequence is TGTGCCAGCAGTTACTCGCTCCGTCCCGGGGGCTATGGCTACACCTTC.

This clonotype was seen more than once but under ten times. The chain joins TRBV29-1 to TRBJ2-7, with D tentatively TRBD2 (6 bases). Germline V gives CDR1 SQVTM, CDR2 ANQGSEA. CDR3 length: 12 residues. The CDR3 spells CTEVGSSYEQYF. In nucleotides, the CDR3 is TGCACCGAGGTCGGGAGCTCCTACGAGCAGTACTTC.

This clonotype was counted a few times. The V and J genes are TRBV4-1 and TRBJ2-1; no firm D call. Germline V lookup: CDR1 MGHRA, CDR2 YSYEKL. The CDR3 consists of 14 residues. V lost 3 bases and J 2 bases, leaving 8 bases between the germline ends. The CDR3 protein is CASSHSETYNEQFF. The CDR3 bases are TGCGCCAGCAGCCACTCGGAGACCTACAATGAGCAGTTCTTC.

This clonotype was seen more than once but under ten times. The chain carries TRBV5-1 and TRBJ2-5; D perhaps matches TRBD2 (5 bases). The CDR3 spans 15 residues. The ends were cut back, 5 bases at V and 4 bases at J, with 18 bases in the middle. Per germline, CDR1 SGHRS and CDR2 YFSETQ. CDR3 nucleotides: TGCGCCAGCAGGGTACAGATAAGCGGTCGAGAGACCCAGTACTTC. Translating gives CASRVQISGRETQYF.

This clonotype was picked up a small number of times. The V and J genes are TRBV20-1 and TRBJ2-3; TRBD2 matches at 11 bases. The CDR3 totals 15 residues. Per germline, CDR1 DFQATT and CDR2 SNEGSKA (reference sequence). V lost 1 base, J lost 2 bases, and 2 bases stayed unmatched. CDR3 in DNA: TGCAGTGCTAGAGGACTAGCGGGGAACACAGATACGCAGTATTTT. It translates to CSARGLAGNTDTQYF.

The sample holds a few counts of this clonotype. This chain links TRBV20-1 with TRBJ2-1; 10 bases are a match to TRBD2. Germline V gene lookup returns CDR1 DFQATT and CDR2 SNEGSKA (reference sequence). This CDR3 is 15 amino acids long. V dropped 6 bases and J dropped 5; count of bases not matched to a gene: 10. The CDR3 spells CSAYDTSGADNEQFF. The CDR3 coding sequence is TGCAGTGCATATGACACTAGCGGGGCCGACAATGAGCAGTTCTTC.

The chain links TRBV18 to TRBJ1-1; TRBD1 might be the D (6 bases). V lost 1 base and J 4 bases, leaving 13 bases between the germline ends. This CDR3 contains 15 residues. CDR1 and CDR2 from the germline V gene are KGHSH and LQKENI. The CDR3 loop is CASSPLEPGVTEAFF. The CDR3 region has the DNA TGTGCCAGCTCACCACTCGAACCAGGGGTCACTGAAGCTTTCTTT.

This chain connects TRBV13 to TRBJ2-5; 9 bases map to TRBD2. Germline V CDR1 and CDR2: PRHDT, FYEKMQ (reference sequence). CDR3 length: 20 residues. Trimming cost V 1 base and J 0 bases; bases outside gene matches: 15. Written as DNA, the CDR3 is TGTGCCAGCAGCTTAGTCATTCCTAGCGGGGAGACTAGGTACCAAGAGACCCAGTACTTC. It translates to CASSLVIPSGETRYQETQYF.

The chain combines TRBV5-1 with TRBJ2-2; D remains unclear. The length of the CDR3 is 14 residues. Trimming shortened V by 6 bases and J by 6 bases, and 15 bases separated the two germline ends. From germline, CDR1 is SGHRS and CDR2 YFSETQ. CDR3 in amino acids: CASTHGRYPGELFF. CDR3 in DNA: TGCGCCAGCACGCACGGACGTTACCCCGGGGAGCTGTTTTTT.

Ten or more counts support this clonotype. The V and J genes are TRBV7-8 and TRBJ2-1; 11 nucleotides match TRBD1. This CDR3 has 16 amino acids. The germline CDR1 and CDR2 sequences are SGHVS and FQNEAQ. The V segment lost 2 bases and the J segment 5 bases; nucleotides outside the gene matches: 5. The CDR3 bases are TGTGCCAGCAGCTTACAAGGGACAGGGGGTAACAATGAGCAGTTCTTC. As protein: CASSLQGTGGNNEQFF.

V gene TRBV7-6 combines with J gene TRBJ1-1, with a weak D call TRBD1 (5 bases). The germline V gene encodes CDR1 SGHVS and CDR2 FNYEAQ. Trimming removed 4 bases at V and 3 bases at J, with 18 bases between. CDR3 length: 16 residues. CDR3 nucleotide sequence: TGTGCCAGCAGCTCAGGGTTAGGGGCGACGGACACTGAAGCTTTCTTT. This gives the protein CASSSGLGATDTEAFF. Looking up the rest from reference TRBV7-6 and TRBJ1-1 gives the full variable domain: GAGVSQSPRYKVTKRGQDVALRCDPISGHVSLYWYRQALGQGPEFLTYFNYEAQQDKSGLPNDRFSAERPEGSISTLTIQRTEQRDSAMYRCASSSGLGATDTEAFFGQGTRLTVV.

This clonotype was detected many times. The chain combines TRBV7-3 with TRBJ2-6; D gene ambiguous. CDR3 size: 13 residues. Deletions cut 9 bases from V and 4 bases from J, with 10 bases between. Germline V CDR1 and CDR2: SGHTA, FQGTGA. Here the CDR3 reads CASALAGANVLTF. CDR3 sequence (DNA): TGTGCCAGTGCGTTGGCGGGGGCCAACGTCCTGACTTTC.

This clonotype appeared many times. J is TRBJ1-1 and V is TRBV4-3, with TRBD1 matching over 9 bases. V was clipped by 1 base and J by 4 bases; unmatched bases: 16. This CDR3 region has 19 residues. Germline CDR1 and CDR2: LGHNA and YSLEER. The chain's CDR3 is CASSQVPGQGAGGVTEAFF. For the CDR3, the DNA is TGCGCCAGCAGCCAAGTCCCGGGACAGGGCGCTGGGGGGGTCACTGAAGCTTTCTTT.

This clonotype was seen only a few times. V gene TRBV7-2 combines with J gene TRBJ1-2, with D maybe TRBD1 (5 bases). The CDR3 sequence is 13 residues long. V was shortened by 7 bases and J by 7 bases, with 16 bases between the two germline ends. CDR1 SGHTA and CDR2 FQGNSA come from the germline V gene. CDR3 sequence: CASISSGSTGYTF. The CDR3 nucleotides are TGTGCCAGCATCTCGTCAGGGTCCACTGGCTACACCTTC.

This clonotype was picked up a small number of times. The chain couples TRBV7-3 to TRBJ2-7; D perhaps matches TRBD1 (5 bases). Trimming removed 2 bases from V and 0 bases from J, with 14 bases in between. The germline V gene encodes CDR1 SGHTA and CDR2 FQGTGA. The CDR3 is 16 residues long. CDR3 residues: CASSLELDRSSYEQYV. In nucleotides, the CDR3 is TGTGCCAGCAGCTTAGAATTAGACAGAAGCTCCTACGAGCAGTACGTC.

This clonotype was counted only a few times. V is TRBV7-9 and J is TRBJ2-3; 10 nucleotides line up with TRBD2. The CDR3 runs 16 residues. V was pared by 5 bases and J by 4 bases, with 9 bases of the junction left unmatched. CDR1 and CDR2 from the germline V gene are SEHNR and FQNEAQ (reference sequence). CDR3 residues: CASSAPGLAFADTQYF. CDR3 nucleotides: TGTGCCAGCAGCGCACCGGGACTAGCGTTCGCAGATACGCAGTATTTT.

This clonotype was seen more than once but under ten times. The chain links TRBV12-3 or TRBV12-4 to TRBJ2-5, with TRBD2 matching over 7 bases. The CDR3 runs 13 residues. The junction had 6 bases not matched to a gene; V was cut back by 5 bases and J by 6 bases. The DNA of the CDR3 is TGTGCCAGCAGTCTACTAGCGCCCCAGACCCAGTACTTC. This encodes CASSLLAPQTQYF.

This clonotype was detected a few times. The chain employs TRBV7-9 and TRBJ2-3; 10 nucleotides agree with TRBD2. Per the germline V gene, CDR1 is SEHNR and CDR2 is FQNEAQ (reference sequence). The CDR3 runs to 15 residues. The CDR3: CANGQLAGYTDTQYF. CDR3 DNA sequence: TGTGCTAACGGTCAACTAGCGGGGTACACAGATACGCAGTATTTT.

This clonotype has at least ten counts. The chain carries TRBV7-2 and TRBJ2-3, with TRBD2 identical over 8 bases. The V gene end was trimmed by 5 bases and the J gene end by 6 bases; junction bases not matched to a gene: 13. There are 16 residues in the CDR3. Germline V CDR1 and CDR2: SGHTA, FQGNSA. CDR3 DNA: TGTGCCAGCAGCCAAAGCCGCCGGGGGGGAGGCGATACGCAGTATTTT. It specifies CASSQSRRGGGDTQYF.

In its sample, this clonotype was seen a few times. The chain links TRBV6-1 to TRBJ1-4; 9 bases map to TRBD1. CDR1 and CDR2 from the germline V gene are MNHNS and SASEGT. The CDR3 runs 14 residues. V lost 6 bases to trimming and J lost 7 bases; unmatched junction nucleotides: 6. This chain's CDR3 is CASSRTGVGEKLFF. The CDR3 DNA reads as TGTGCCAGCAGCCGGACAGGGGTTGGTGAAAAACTGTTTTTT.

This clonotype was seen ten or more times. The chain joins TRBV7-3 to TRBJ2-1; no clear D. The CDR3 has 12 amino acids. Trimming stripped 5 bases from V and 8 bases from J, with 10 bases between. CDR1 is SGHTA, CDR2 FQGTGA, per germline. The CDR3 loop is CASSPTGDEQFF. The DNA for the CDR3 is TGTGCCAGCAGCCCCACTGGGGATGAGCAGTTCTTC. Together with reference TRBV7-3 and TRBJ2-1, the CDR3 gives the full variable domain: GAGVSQTPSNKVTEKGKYVELRCDPISGHTALYWYRQSLGQGPEFLIYFQGTGAADDSGLPNDRFFAVRPEGSVSTLKIQRTERGDSAVYLCASSPTGDEQFFGPGTRLTVL.

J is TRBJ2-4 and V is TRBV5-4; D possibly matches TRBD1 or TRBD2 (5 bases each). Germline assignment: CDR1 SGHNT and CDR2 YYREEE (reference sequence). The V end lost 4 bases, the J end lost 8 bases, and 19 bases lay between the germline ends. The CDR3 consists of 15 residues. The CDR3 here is CASSLGADYGDIQYF. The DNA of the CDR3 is TGTGCCAGCAGCCTTGGGGCCGACTACGGGGACATTCAGTACTTC.